Below, 11 T cell receptor beta chains from the same sample are listed, as sequenced in a study of blood T cell repertoires in COVID-19. TCRdb's copy holds only in-frame clones and misses some; the assay was immunoSEQ multiplex PCR. Found here are 200,000 to 250,000 clones, 80% of them singletons; the top ten hold around 4%. Material: PBMCs or T cells enriched from blood (not recorded which). The source of these receptors is a man aged 30-40 years with acute COVID-19.

The chain joins TRBV5-6 to TRBJ1-1; D might be TRBD1 (5 bases). The germline V gene has CDR1 SGHDT and CDR2 YYEEEE. V shed 2 bases and J shed 4 bases, with 9 bases lying between them. This CDR3 spans 13 amino acids. Here the CDR3 DNA reads TGTGCCAGCAGCTTTGCTAGGGGCACTGAAGCTTTCTTT. It codes for CASSFARGTEAFF.

The chain recombines TRBV15 with TRBJ1-5; D is possibly TRBD1 (6 bases). This CDR3 region has 15 residues. V was pared by 4 bases and J by 3 bases, with 13 bases between. Germline V gene sequence: CDR1 LNHNV, CDR2 YYDKDF (reference sequence). The CDR3 protein is CATSTPQGLNQPQHF. The CDR3 DNA reads as TGTGCCACCAGCACCCCACAGGGCCTCAATCAGCCCCAGCATTTT.

The chain joins TRBV2 to TRBJ1-5; TRBD1 might be the D (6 bases). Germline CDR1 reads SNHLY; CDR2 reads FYNNEI. The CDR3 has 14 residues. Trimming cost V 1 base and J 9 bases, with 13 bases left between them. The DNA for the CDR3 is TGTGCCAGCAGTGAAGGTACAGGGTATTCGCCCCAGCATTTT. This sequence encodes CASSEGTGYSPQHF.

The V and J genes are TRBV5-1 and TRBJ1-3, with D possibly matching TRBD1 (5 bases). CDR1 and CDR2 (germline): SGHRS, YFSETQ. V lost 2 bases, J lost 2 bases, and 17 bases lay in between. The CDR3 extends over 17 amino acids. The CDR3, as DNA: TGCGCCAGCAGCTTAAGCGGCAGCCCGGGGGCTGGAAACACCATATATTTT. Protein product: CASSLSGSPGAGNTIYF.

The rearrangement links TRBV12-3 or TRBV12-4 to TRBJ1-1; a weak D match, TRBD1 (6 bases). The CDR3 contains 13 residues. Trimming took 6 bases from V and 11 from J, leaving 19 bases between them. The CDR3, as DNA: TGTGCCAGCAGGCGATGGGGGGGCCTTGGGGCTTTCTTT. This codes for CASRRWGGLGAFF.

V gene TRBV5-1 combines with J gene TRBJ2-1; 7 bases line up with TRBD1. Germline V lookup: CDR1 SGHRS, CDR2 YFSETQ. The CDR3 length is 13 residues. Unmatched junction bases numbered 2, after V lost 0 bases and J lost 8 bases. The CDR3 here is CASSLVGGYEQFF. DNA for the CDR3: TGCGCCAGCAGCTTGGTAGGGGGCTATGAGCAGTTCTTC.

This clone was counted only a few times. The chain couples TRBV12-3 or TRBV12-4 to TRBJ1-1; D remains ambiguous. V was pared by 2 bases and J by 7 bases, with 8 bases between. The CDR3 totals 12 residues. This CDR3 reads CASSLIEVEAFF. The CDR3 DNA follows: TGTGCCAGCAGTTTAATTGAGGTTGAAGCTTTCTTT.

The J gene is TRBJ1-5, the V gene TRBV28; TRBD1 is a possible D gene (6 bases). The CDR3 runs 14 residues. With 2 bases removed from V and 4 bases from J, the gap between germline ends came to 9 bases. The germline gives CDR1 MDHEN, CDR2 SYDVKM. The CDR3: CASSLQGWNQPQHF. CDR3 DNA sequence: TGTGCCAGCAGTTTACAGGGGTGGAATCAGCCCCAGCATTTT.

The V call is TRBV7-2, the J call TRBJ2-2; D possibly corresponds to TRBD1 (6 bases). V was shortened by 2 bases and J by 0 bases, with 7 bases between the two germline ends. Per germline, CDR1 SGHTA and CDR2 FQGNSA. The CDR3 runs 15 residues. For the CDR3, the DNA is TGTGCCAGCAGCTTAAGGACAGCGAACACCGGGGAGCTGTTTTTT. This gives the protein CASSLRTANTGELFF.

The V call is TRBV14, the J call TRBJ1-6; TRBD1 is a possible D gene (5 bases). CDR1 is SGHDN, CDR2 FVKESK, per germline. The germline V and J ends were trimmed by 1 base and 5 bases, with 9 bases remaining between them. CDR3 length: 15 residues. CDR3: CASSQAGGDNSPLHF. CDR3 nucleotide sequence: TGTGCCAGCAGCCAAGCGGGGGGGGATAATTCACCCCTCCACTTT.

V and J are TRBV7-3 and TRBJ2-2, with 9 bases fitting TRBD2. The CDR3 consists of 17 residues. The germline CDR1 and CDR2 sequences are SGHTA and FQGTGA. J was trimmed by 1 base and V by 5 bases; bases with no gene match: 8. Here the CDR3 DNA reads TGTGCCAGCAGCCCGCATAGCGGGGGATTGAACACCGGGGAGCTGTTTTTT. This translates into CASSPHSGGLNTGELFF.